This section outlines one T cell receptor (beta chain) sequence together with its context. Antigen unknown. The germline V gene encodes CDR1 DFQATT and CDR2 SNEGSKA (reference sequence). This CDR3 has 11 amino acids. V lost 3 bases, J lost 8 bases, and 7 bases lay in between. This entry belongs to a study of shared clonotypes between healthy human individuals. Study outcomes and limitations: With few donors, the genetic and exposure-history diversity represented was limited. Donor clonotype sharing was expected to depend on sequencing depth.

Here immunoSEQ multiplex PCR was the method, and the copy in TCRdb shows in-frame clones only, minus some. The sample includes 740,000 or so clones, around 73% of them seen just once. Sequencing was performed on memory CD4+ T cells sorted from blood. The subset is: CD45RA-negative fraction. The gene calls are TRBV20-1 and TRBJ1-4; D may be TRBD1 (5 bases). This receptor was taken from a woman aged 25 to 39 in good health. CDR3 nucleotide sequence: TGCAGTGCTAGTGGGGGGGAAAAACTGTTTTTT. This sequence encodes CSASGGEKLFF.